The T cell receptor beta chain under discussion was sequenced for a study of T cells in Graves' hyperthyroidism and ophthalmopathy. Looked up from germline, CDR1 is WSHSY and CDR2 is SAAADI. The V and J ends lost 6 bases and 6 bases, in that order; junction bases with no gene match: 7. CDR3 length: 13 residues. About this clonotype: The target antigen is unknown.

Study results and limitations: Ophthalmopathy was model-predicted a median approximately 6.4 months pre-onset. In blood, most of the thyroid clonotypes expanded above 0.001 were also present.

TCR beta CDR3 regions were amplified from RNA. TCR CDR3 regions were first amplified by RT-PCR with HTBI primers. TCRdb re-called the multiplex PCR reads with MiXCR, one entry per CDR3 protein. The sample yields 600,000 to 750,000 distinct CDR3 sequences, roughly 17% seen once. Graves' hyperthyroidism was deemed stable absent ophthalmopathy progression within 18 months. Criteria for exclusion of patients were uncontrolled infection, other autoimmune disease, pregnancy or lactation. Sequenced input: blood. This TCR was recovered from a man aged 45 to 65 with Graves' hyperthyroidism. This sequence joins TRBV10-2 and TRBJ1-2; 7 bases fit TRBD1. The CDR3 DNA reads as TGCGCCAGCAGGAAAACAGGGGAGGATGGCTACACCTTC. It yields the protein CASRKTGEDGYTF.